This TCR beta chain stems from a study of radiotherapy plus CTLA-4 blockade in lung cancer. With ipilimumab providing CTLA-4 blockade, focal radiation was administered to patients who had chemo-refractory metastatic non-small-cell lung cancer. This CDR3 region has 16 residues. The V gene's germline CDR1 is MNHEY and CDR2 SVGAGI. The trim removed 2 bases at V and 3 bases at J, leaving 6 bases unmatched. The table came from immunoSEQ multiplex PCR; TCRdb's copy has only in-frame clones and leaves some out. The profile shows 55,000 to 80,000 clones, roughly 84% of them singletons. The sequencing here drew on peripheral blood, taken from a patient treated with radiotherapy plus ipilimumab. This clonotype was obtained from a human donor with non-small cell lung cancer that progressed on radiotherapy plus ipilimumab. This sequence joins TRBV6-5 and TRBJ2-1, with 8 bases matching TRBD2. This CDR3 reads CASSYEGSGSYNEQFF. CDR3 bases: TGTGCCAGCAGTTACGAAGGAAGCGGGAGCTACAATGAGCAGTTCTTC.